These 18 T cell receptor beta chains share one sample of origin, sequenced in a study of identical twins. MiXCR was run by TCRdb on the 5' RACE reads, yielding one entry per CDR3 protein. This sample has 500,000 to 550,000 distinct CDR3 sequences, with about 20% found just once. This same sample was also part of a study on yellow fever vaccine responses in identical twins.

Sequencing input: CD4+ T cells sorted from blood. These receptors were taken from a woman between 18 and 30 years old in good health.

This clonotype has only a few counts. In DNA, the CDR3 is TGTGCCAGCAGTCGGGACAGGCTCAATTCACCCCTCCACTTT. It codes for CASSRDRLNSPLHF. This chain joins TRBV25-1 and TRBJ1-6; 8 bases are shared with TRBD1. Germline assignment: CDR1 MGHDK and CDR2 SYGVNS. Trimming took 5 bases from V and 7 from J; bases not matched to a gene: 4. The CDR3 runs 14 residues.

The table lists this clonotype with a few counts. J is TRBJ2-5 and V is TRBV15; no clear D gene. This CDR3 region has 14 residues. The V gene's germline CDR1 is LNHNV and CDR2 YYDKDF (reference sequence). V was shortened by 5 bases and J by 3 bases, with 13 bases between the two germline ends. The CDR3 nucleotides are TGTGCCACCAGCCCAGGACCCTACGAAGAGACCCAGTACTTC. It specifies CATSPGPYEETQYF.

This clonotype was found a few times. The gene calls are TRBV20-1 and TRBJ2-2; 10 bases are shared with TRBD2. CDR3 size: 15 residues. Germline values: CDR1 DFQATT, CDR2 SNEGSKA (reference sequence). The ends lost 5 bases at V and 5 bases at J; junction bases unmatched: 8. The CDR3 protein is CSAAPPGLATGELFF. CDR3 nucleotides: TGCAGTGCTGCCCCCCCGGGACTAGCGACCGGGGAGCTGTTTTTT.

Only a few counts were recorded for this clonotype. The chain is built from TRBV6-2 or TRBV6-3 and TRBJ2-1, with D perhaps TRBD2 (5 bases). Germline lookup yields CDR1 MNHEY and CDR2 SVGEGT. Between the trimmed V and J ends, which lost 5 bases and 9 bases, there was a span of 14 bases. This CDR3 has 13 residues. The CDR3 is CASSDDYASEQFF. The CDR3 region has the DNA TGTGCCAGCAGTGACGACTACGCGAGTGAGCAGTTCTTC.

There are a few counts of this clonotype. The chain links TRBV3-1 to TRBJ2-3; 10 positions agree with TRBD1. Germline lookup yields CDR1 LGHDT and CDR2 YNNKEL (reference sequence). With 4 bases clipped from V and 5 bases from J, the junction kept 9 bases outside the gene matches. The CDR3 is made up of 16 amino acids. DNA for the CDR3: TGTGCCAGCAGCCCACAAATGACAGGGGGCCTAGATACGCAGTATTTT. It is translated as CASSPQMTGGLDTQYF.

The genes are TRBV5-1 and TRBJ2-1, with 7 bases fitting TRBD1. This CDR3 region has 15 residues. CDR1 and CDR2 (germline): SGHRS, YFSETQ. J gave up 5 bases and V 2 bases, and 7 bases lay outside the gene matches. The CDR3 loop reads CASSFGDRVDNEQFF. CDR3 nucleotide sequence: TGCGCCAGCAGCTTCGGAGACAGGGTTGACAATGAGCAGTTCTTC.

J is TRBJ2-4 and V is TRBV28, with D perhaps given as TRBD1 or TRBD2 (5 bases each). Per the germline V gene, CDR1 is MDHEN and CDR2 is SYDVKM. The CDR3 is 14 residues long. V lost 5 bases and J lost 3, with 11 bases in between. The CDR3 loop is CASSGGGDKNIQYF. The CDR3 DNA sequence: TGTGCCAGCAGTGGGGGTGGAGACAAAAACATTCAGTACTTC.

The chain employs TRBV12-3 or TRBV12-4 and TRBJ2-1; D call uncertain. The CDR3 spans 14 residues. The V and J ends lost 6 bases and 8 bases respectively, with 17 bases between them. CDR3 sequence (DNA): TGTGCCAGCAGCTTCGCGGCCGGACGGGATGAGCAGTTCTTC. Amino acid sequence: CASSFAAGRDEQFF.

This clonotype was recorded a few times. V and J are TRBV7-8 and TRBJ2-1; 10 bases fit TRBD1. CDR3 length: 16 amino acids. V was clipped by 1 base and J by 2 bases; unmatched bases: 2. The germline V gene encodes CDR1 SGHVS and CDR2 FQNEAQ. CDR3 sequence: CASSLVGTGAYNEQFF. CDR3 nucleotides: TGTGCCAGCAGCTTAGTCGGGACAGGGGCCTACAATGAGCAGTTCTTC.

V is TRBV7-9 and J is TRBJ1-6; 9 positions match TRBD1. CDR1 is SEHNR, CDR2 FQNEAQ, per germline (reference sequence). The CDR3 loop spans 17 amino acids. V shed 4 bases, J shed 5 bases, and the junction held 9 bases outside the gene matches. The CDR3 nucleotides are TGTGCCAGCAGCTCTGGCTTGGGACAGGGAAATAATTCACCCCTCCACTTT. This translates into CASSSGLGQGNNSPLHF.

V usage is TRBV12-3 or TRBV12-4 and J usage is TRBJ2-5, with D hard to call. Trimming took off 5 bases at V and 5 bases at J, with 15 bases between the two ends. This CDR3 contains 14 residues. CDR3 region: CASSQARSMETQYF. The CDR3 DNA follows: TGTGCCAGCAGTCAGGCGCGGAGTATGGAGACCCAGTACTTC.

Ten or more counts support this clonotype. V gene TRBV5-1 combines with J gene TRBJ2-5; no definite D call. Trimming cost V 2 bases and J 1 base, with 0 bases left between them. In germline, CDR1 is SGHRS, CDR2 YFSETQ. CDR3 length: 11 amino acids. This chain's CDR3 is CASSFQETQYF. The CDR3 DNA follows: TGCGCCAGCAGCTTCCAAGAGACCCAGTACTTC. Full variable domain (missing parts from reference TRBV5-1 and TRBJ2-5): KAGVTQTPRYLIKTRGQQVTLSCSPISGHRSVSWYQQTPGQGLQFLFEYFSETQRNKGNFPGRFSGRQFSNSRSEMNVSTLELGDSALYLCASSFQETQYFGPGTRLLVL.

The chain has TRBV4-1 and TRBJ2-3; D possibly corresponds to TRBD2 (6 bases). The CDR3 consists of 16 residues. The germline V gene has CDR1 MGHRA and CDR2 YSYEKL. Between the trimmed V and J ends, which lost 4 bases and 5 bases, there was a span of 19 bases. CDR3 region: CASSRVGTQGGDTQYF. In DNA form, the CDR3 reads TGCGCCAGCAGCCGCGTAGGGACCCAGGGAGGAGATACGCAGTATTTT.

The rearrangement joins TRBV9 to TRBJ2-1, with 10 bases fitting TRBD2. The ends lost 0 bases at V and 7 bases at J; junction bases unmatched: 19. The V gene's germline CDR1 is SGDLS and CDR2 YYNGEE. This CDR3 region has 20 residues. CDR3 in DNA: TGTGCCAGCAGCGTAGGTACTCGTCGTGCTAGCGGGAGATTAGAAAATGAGCAGTTCTTC. As protein: CASSVGTRRASGRLENEQFF.

V usage is TRBV20-1 and J usage is TRBJ2-7, with D possibly being TRBD2 (5 bases). The CDR3 covers 13 residues. Looked up from germline, CDR1 is DFQATT and CDR2 is SNEGSKA (reference sequence). Trimming removed 6 bases at V and 3 bases at J, with 15 bases between. Here the CDR3 reads CSAKPGGLYEQYV. The CDR3 coding sequence is TGCAGTGCCAAACCGGGCGGGCTCTACGAGCAGTACGTC.

This clonotype occurred a few times. The chain combines TRBV11-2 with TRBJ2-1; 13 bases match TRBD2. CDR3 length equals 15 residues. Trimming at V came to 0 bases and at J to 9 bases, leaving 2 bases not matched to a gene. The germline CDR1 and CDR2 sequences are SGHAT and FQNNGV. CDR3 amino acids: CASSLELAGGVEQFF. The CDR3 bases are TGTGCCAGCAGCTTAGAACTAGCGGGGGGGGTTGAGCAGTTCTTC. The entire variable domain, with the rest obtained from reference TRBV11-2 and TRBJ2-1, is as follows: EAGVAQSPRYKIIEKRQSVAFWCNPISGHATLYWYQQILGQGPKLLIQFQNNGVVDDSQLPKDRFSAERLKGVDSTLKIQPAKLEDSAVYLCASSLELAGGVEQFFGPGTRLTVL.

This clonotype was detected a few times. This chain links TRBV7-9 with TRBJ2-7; tentative D call: TRBD2 (6 bases). CDR1 and CDR2 from the germline V gene are SEHNR and FQNEAQ (reference sequence). The CDR3 spans 15 residues. The ends were cut back, 3 bases at V and 2 bases at J, with 14 bases in the middle. The CDR3 DNA follows: TGTGCCAGCAGCTTTTATGCTAGCGAAGCCTACGAGCAGTACTTC. It translates to CASSFYASEAYEQYF.

The V call is TRBV20-1, the J call TRBJ2-1, with TRBD2 matching 9 bases. The CDR3 sequence is 14 residues long. Germline V gene lookup returns CDR1 DFQATT and CDR2 SNEGSKA (reference sequence). V lost 4 bases, J lost 7 bases, and 8 bases stayed unmatched. The DNA for the CDR3 is TGCAGTGCTAAGATGCGGCTAGCGGGAAATGAGCAGTTCTTC. Translating it yields CSAKMRLAGNEQFF.